This T cell receptor (beta chain) was captured in a study of blood T cell repertoires in COVID-19. This clone was counted only a few times. Per the authors' pipeline: How many nucleated cells were present was estimated from reference gene primer amplification. Libraries were prepared by immunoSEQ multiplex PCR; TCRdb keeps only in-frame clonotypes and omits some of them. That table is the source of V, J and clone size, and D and trimming were worked out from the DNA. The sample contains 78,000 or so clones, approximately 80% of which appear only once. The clonotype originates from a man older than 75 with acute or convalescent COVID-19. The sequenced sample was peripheral blood.

The CDR3 DNA follows: TGTGCAAGTCGCTTAAGGACAGGGGGTAGATACGAGCAGTACTTC. It translates to CASRLRTGGRYEQYF. The rearrangement joins TRBV12-2 to TRBJ2-7; TRBD1 is taken as the D call from the table, unchecked against the DNA. TRBV12-2 is recorded as a pseudogene. This CDR3 spans 15 amino acids.